This T cell receptor beta chain stems from a study of blood T cell repertoires in COVID-19. V was clipped by 5 bases and J by 2 bases, with 9 bases between them. The germline V gene has CDR1 SGHTA and CDR2 FQGTGA. The CDR3 has 13 amino acids. Authors' methods: The authors estimated nucleated cell counts from reference gene primer amplification. Repertoires were generated with immunoSEQ multiplex PCR, while TCRdb's copy carries only in-frame clones and drops some. V and J calls and clone size come straight from that table; D and trimming were deduced from the DNA. The sample contains about 430,000 clones, 70% to 90% of which appear only once.

The clonotype originates from a woman in her 30s with acute COVID-19. Sample: PBMCs or T cells enriched from blood (not recorded which). This chain joins TRBV7-3 and TRBJ1-2; no reliable D call. In DNA form, the CDR3 reads TGTGCCAGCAGCCCTGGGCTGAACTATGGCTACACCTTC. This sequence encodes CASSPGLNYGYTF.